This is a list of T cell receptor beta chains from one sample in a study of technical replicates of blood from a few donors. TCRdb's table, derived via immunoSEQ multiplex PCR, lists solely in-frame clones and lacks some. Of approximately 80,000 clones listed, 91% were seen once; the top ten hold 0.2% to 0.25%. The sequenced sample consisted of T cells isolated from PBMCs. All receptors derive from a human donor in good health. Both conserved end residues are part of each CDR3. The D gene is left open where the match is weak.

>TRBD1|TRBJ2-5|TRBV28
TGTGCCAGCGGGGAGGGACAGGGGCGATGGGAGACCCAGTACTTC
CASGEGQGRWETQYF
>TRBD1|TRBJ1-2|TRBV4-2
TGTGCCAGCAGCCAGGCAACCGGGACAGGGGCGATGATCTATGGCTACACCTTC
CASSQATGTGAMIYGYTF
>-|TRBJ1-6|TRBV5-1
TGCGCCAGCAGCCAGTCGGACATATATAATTCACCCCTCCACTTT
CASSQSDIYNSPLHF
>-|TRBJ2-1|TRBV6-5
TGTGCCAGCAGGACCGGGACCTACAATGAGCAGTTCTTC
CASRTGTYNEQFF
>TRBD1|TRBJ2-3|TRBV2
TGTGCCAGCACACGACAGGGGACCTTCACAGATACGCAGTATTTT
CASTRQGTFTDTQYF
>-|TRBJ2-1|TRBV4-1
TGCGCCAGCAGCGTGGGGAGGACCTCCTACAATGAGCAGTTCTTC
CASSVGRTSYNEQFF
>-|TRBJ2-5|TRBV28
TGTGCCATCGCCGGCGGGCACCAAGAGACCCAGTACTTC
CAIAGGHQETQYF
>-|TRBJ2-4|TRBV12-1
TGTGCCAGCAGCACTGGGGGGGCCCCAGCCAAAAACATTCAGTACTTC
CASSTGGAPAKNIQYF
>TRBD1|TRBJ2-7|TRBV15
TGTGCCACCGGGGACAGCGTTTCCTACGAGCAGTACTTC
CATGDSVSYEQYF
>TRBD2|TRBJ2-3|TRBV5-6
TGTGCCAGCAGCAGTAGCGGGGGGTTCCTGGATACGCAGTATTTT
CASSSSGGFLDTQYF
>-|TRBJ1-2|TRBV2
TGTGCCAGCAGGCAGGATCGAACATACTATGGCTACACCTTC
CASRQDRTYYGYTF
>-|TRBJ1-2|TRBV9
TGTGCCAGCAGCACGCGGTCGACAAGGGGAAAGAGCTATGGCTACACCTTC
CASSTRSTRGKSYGYTF
>-|TRBJ1-2|TRBV11-2
TGTGCCAGCAGCCACGTCAGGGGCCCTAACTATGGCTACACCTTC
CASSHVRGPNYGYTF
>TRBD2|TRBJ2-1|TRBV29-1
TGCAGCGTTGCGAAGACTAGCGGGAGTGTTTCCTACAATGAGCAGTTCTTC
CSVAKTSGSVSYNEQFF
>TRBD2|TRBJ2-5|TRBV5-1
TGCGCCAGCAGCTTGGTCGGGGGGGAGCGGGAGACCCAGTACTTC
CASSLVGGERETQYF
>-|TRBJ2-3|TRBV10-3
TGTGCCATCAGTGAGTCAGCGAGCACAGATACGCAGTATTTT
CAISESASTDTQYF
>TRBD2|TRBJ2-2|TRBV9
TGTGCCAGCAGCGTAGCGACTAGCCCCGGGGAGCTGTTTTTT
CASSVATSPGELFF
>-|TRBJ1-1|TRBV2
TGTGCCAGCAGTGAACTAAACACTGAAGCTTTCTTT
CASSELNTEAFF
>-|TRBJ2-7|TRBV5-1
TGCGCCAGCAGCTTGGGGTCCGCGGAGGGGCCCTGGCGGTACGAGCAGTACTTC
CASSLGSAEGPWRYEQYF
>TRBD1|TRBJ2-1|TRBV7-9
TGTGCCAGCAGCCCACAGGGGGCGGAGCAGTTCTTC
CASSPQGAEQFF
>TRBD1|TRBJ2-1|TRBV5-1
TGCGCCAGCAGCTTGGATCTACAGGGGGATGAGCAGTTCTTC
CASSLDLQGDEQFF
>-|TRBJ2-3|TRBV10-1
TGCGCCAGCAGTGAGTCTGAAGCTGGTACGCAGTATTTT
CASSESEAGTQYF
>-|TRBJ1-6|TRBV6-1
TGTGCCAGCTCGAAACGGGAAGGAGTTTCACCCCTCCACTTT
CASSKREGVSPLHF
>-|TRBJ1-5|TRBV6-1
TGTGCCAGCAGTGGCGACAGAACTATTTATAGCAATCAGCCCCAGCATTTT
CASSGDRTIYSNQPQHF